The entry that follows covers one T cell receptor (beta chain) sequence. The sample originates from a study of blood T cells in healthy people across ages. The CDR3 loop spans 15 amino acids. Germline CDR1 and CDR2: SGHTA and FQGNSA. It was with a sample-barcoded 5' primer and a J-beta primer mix that a second PCR of about 7 to 12 cycles was run. In TCRdb, the 5' RACE reads were re-called with MiXCR into one record per CDR3 protein. The sample records fewer than 1,000,000 distinct CDR3 sequences, around 45% being singletons. The material sequenced was blood. This chain joins TRBV7-2 and TRBJ2-7; tentatively, D is TRBD2 (6 bases). The J call may be mistaken, given a closer DNA end match to TRBJ2-5. This clonotype originated in a man at least 80 years old in good health. Here the CDR3 reads CASSFMEGSGETQYF. Here the CDR3 DNA reads TGTGCCAGCAGCTTCATGGAGGGCAGTGGAGAGACCCAGTACTTC.